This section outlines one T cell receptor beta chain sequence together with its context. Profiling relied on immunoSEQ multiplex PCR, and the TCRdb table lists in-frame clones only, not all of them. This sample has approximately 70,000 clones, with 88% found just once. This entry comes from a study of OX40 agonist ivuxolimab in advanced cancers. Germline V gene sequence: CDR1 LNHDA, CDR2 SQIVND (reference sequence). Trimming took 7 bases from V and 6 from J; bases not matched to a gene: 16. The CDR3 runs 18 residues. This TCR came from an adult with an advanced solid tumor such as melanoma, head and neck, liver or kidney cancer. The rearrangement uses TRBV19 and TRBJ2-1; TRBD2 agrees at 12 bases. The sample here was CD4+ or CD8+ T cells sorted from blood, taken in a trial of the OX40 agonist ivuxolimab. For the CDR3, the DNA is TGTGCCAGTACCCCGGGGGGGACTAGCGGGTACCCCCGCAATGAGCAGTTCTTC. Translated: CASTPGGTSGYPRNEQFF. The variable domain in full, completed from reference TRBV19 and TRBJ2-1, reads DGGITQSPKYLFRKEGQNVTLSCEQNLNHDAMYWYRQDPGQGLRLIYYSQIVNDFQKGDIAEGYSVSREKKESFPLTVTSAQKNPTAFYLCASTPGGTSGYPRNEQFFGPGTRLTVL.